These 4 T cell receptor beta chains share one sample of origin, sequenced in a study of identical twins. TCRdb independently ran MiXCR on the 5' RACE reads; one entry per CDR3 protein. The sample carries around 570,000 distinct CDR3 sequences, 9.6% recorded once. This sample was also put to use in a study of yellow fever vaccine responses in identical twins.

The specimen sequenced was PBMCs. The receptors were sampled from a woman aged 18-35 years in good health.

This clonotype appeared many times. The chain carries TRBV27 and TRBJ1-2, with D possibly TRBD1 on 5 matching bases. Deletions cut 6 bases from V and 2 bases from J, with 16 bases between. CDR1 and CDR2 from the germline V gene are MNHEY and SMNVEV (reference sequence). The CDR3 has 15 residues. CDR3 protein: CASRPLAGTNYGYTF. CDR3 in DNA: TGTGCCAGCAGACCCCTGGCAGGGACCAACTATGGCTACACCTTC.

This clonotype has a handful of counts. V usage is TRBV12-3 or TRBV12-4 and J usage is TRBJ1-1; D remains unclear. The CDR3 contains 13 residues. V gave up 7 bases and J gave up 1 base, with 10 bases separating them. In DNA form, the CDR3 reads TGTGCCAGCACCGTCGGTGCGAACACTGAAGCTTTCTTT. Its protein product is CASTVGANTEAFF.

This clonotype appeared a few times. This chain links TRBV4-3 with TRBJ2-7; D unresolved. The CDR3 loop spans 14 amino acids. CDR1 is LGHNA, CDR2 YSLEER, per germline. Trimming cost V 1 base and J 3 bases, with 10 bases left between them. This CDR3 reads CASSQGLGVYEQYF. CDR3 coding DNA: TGCGCCAGCAGCCAAGGGCTAGGAGTCTACGAGCAGTACTTC.

V is TRBV6-5 and J is TRBJ2-5; D is unclear. Germline CDR1 is MNHEY and CDR2 is SVGAGI. V dropped 0 bases and J dropped 2 bases, with 10 bases sitting between them. The CDR3 runs 15 residues. The CDR3 protein is CASSYSQERQETQYF. In DNA, the CDR3 is TGTGCCAGCAGTTACTCCCAGGAAAGACAAGAGACCCAGTACTTC.